The present T cell receptor beta chain was sequenced within a study of shared clonotypes between healthy human individuals. Study information: Used for every donor were three CD4 naive, three CD4 memory, two CD8 naive and one CD8 memory plate. Study-wide results and caveats: Of the naive CD4 clonotypes, roughly 5.2% were shared across several donors. Sample collection involved blood only; tissue repertoires are likely different.

The germline V and J ends were trimmed by 6 bases and 4 bases, with 19 bases remaining between them. The germline CDR1 and CDR2 sequences are SGHRS and YFSETQ. CDR3 length equals 16 residues. In the case of this clone: Antigen specificity is unknown.

The genomic DNA of each subset was split evenly across several immunoSEQ plates. Clones were sequenced by immunoSEQ multiplex PCR, and TCRdb holds only the in-frame ones, with some missing. The profile covers about a million clones, with roughly 77% appearing a single time and 0.89% taken by the ten largest. The receptor was derived from a young man in good health. Some clones in this sample may be carry-over from other donors' samples. The chain recombines TRBV5-1 with TRBJ2-2, with D perhaps matching TRBD2 (7 bases). The sequenced material came from memory CD4+ T cells from PBMCs. Subset meaning: CD45RA-negative fraction. The CDR3 DNA reads TGCGCCAGCAAGGGACAATCCCCGGGGGGCACCGGGGAGCTGTTTTTT. Its translation is CASKGQSPGGTGELFF.